The rows below give T cell receptor beta chains drawn from one sample of a study of T-cell reconstitution after alpha-beta-depleted transplantation in children. TCRdb independently ran MiXCR on the PCR reads; one entry per CDR3 protein. The sample holds fewer than 550,000 distinct CDR3 sequences, around 16% seen once. The material was PBMCs, mostly from graft donor cells, obtained 360 days after TCRalphabeta/CD19-depleted stem cell transplant. The origin of the receptors is a boy under two years old who had a stem cell transplant for Wiskott-Aldrich syndrome, so the T cells may come from the graft donor. The CDR3 runs from the conserved cysteine through the conserved F or W. D genes are given only for firm matches. Part of the rows lack a size; the others show once, few, many or a class for expanded clones.

clone size	J gene	D gene	V gene	CDR3 protein	CDR3 DNA
.	TRBJ2-7	TRBD2	TRBV7-9	CASSKTPRGVRNYEQYF	TGTGCCAGCAGCAAAACCCCCCGGGGGGTCCGAAACTACGAGCAGTACTTC
.	TRBJ2-3	.	TRBV20-1	CSAQEGEGLGGTDTQYF	TGCAGTGCTCAAGAGGGGGAGGGCCTGGGGGGCACAGATACGCAGTATTTT
few	TRBJ2-7	.	TRBV6-5	CASSFDRTSYEQYF	TGTGCCAGCAGTTTCGACCGAACTTCCTACGAGCAGTACTTC
.	TRBJ2-1	.	TRBV7-9	CASSSGGNNEQFF	TGTGCCAGCAGCTCAGGAGGGAACAATGAGCAGTTCTTC
few	TRBJ2-3	.	TRBV5-1	CASTMGRYEDTQYF	TGCGCCAGCACTATGGGACGGTATGAGGATACGCAGTATTTT
few	TRBJ2-6	.	TRBV11-2	CASRPTLGANVLTF	TGTGCCAGCAGACCGACCTTAGGGGCCAACGTCCTGACTTTC
few	TRBJ2-2	.	TRBV7-2	CASSLIRTGELFF	TGTGCCAGCAGCTTAATACGCACCGGGGAGCTGTTTTTT
once	TRBJ2-5	.	TRBV7-9	CASSPSLTQYF	TGTGCCAGCAGCCCGAGCTTGACCCAGTACTTC
.	TRBJ2-3	TRBD1	TRBV7-8	CASATGGSTDTQYF	TGTGCCAGCGCTACAGGGGGAAGCACAGATACGCAGTATTTT
few	TRBJ2-7	.	TRBV3-1	CASSQDGQGRNEQYF	TGTGCCAGCAGCCAAGATGGGCAGGGACGGAACGAGCAGTACTTC
.	TRBJ2-5	.	TRBV7-9	CASTIRGAETQYF	TGTGCCAGCACCATAAGAGGAGCGGAGACCCAGTACTTC
few	TRBJ2-7	TRBD1	TRBV20-1	CSARVWDSTYEQYF	TGCAGTGCTAGAGTATGGGACAGTACCTACGAGCAGTACTTC
many	TRBJ2-7	.	TRBV11-2	CASSLPSAASSSSYEQYF	TGTGCCAGCAGCTTACCTTCGGCAGCGAGTTCGAGCTCCTACGAGCAGTACTTC
few	TRBJ2-7	.	TRBV20-1	CSARVPDSGREQYF	TGCAGTGCTAGAGTACCAGACTCGGGACGCGAGCAGTACTTC
.	TRBJ1-2	.	TRBV7-2	CATSPTSAGGYGYTF	TGTGCCACCAGTCCTACCTCCGCAGGTGGCTATGGCTACACCTTC
.	TRBJ2-5	.	TRBV7-2	CASSLVIRETQYF	TGTGCCAGCAGCTTAGTTATCAGGGAGACCCAGTACTTC
.	TRBJ2-3	TRBD1	TRBV20-1	CSASGQGTDTQYF	TGCAGTGCCTCGGGACAGGGAACAGATACGCAGTATTTT
many	TRBJ2-5	.	TRBV18	CASSPVSGAGRETQYF	TGTGCCAGCTCACCGGTGTCCGGGGCTGGCAGAGAGACCCAGTACTTC
.	TRBJ1-1	.	TRBV27	CASSNEGGFSGEAFF	TGTGCCAGCAGTAACGAGGGCGGGTTCTCAGGGGAAGCTTTCTTT
.	TRBJ2-2	.	TRBV18	CASSPPSRGTGELFF	TGTGCCAGCTCACCGCCCTCCAGGGGAACCGGGGAGCTGTTTTTT
few	TRBJ2-3	TRBD1	TRBV5-1	CASSTGTGGTDTQYF	TGCGCCAGCAGCACCGGGACAGGGGGCACAGATACGCAGTATTTT
.	TRBJ2-1	.	TRBV12-3/TRBV12-4	CASSLWSGGLLNEQFF	TGTGCCAGCAGTTTATGGAGCGGAGGACTCCTCAATGAGCAGTTCTTC
.	TRBJ2-7	.	TRBV6-5	CASSYSTRSYEQYF	TGTGCCAGCAGTTACTCGACCCGCTCCTACGAGCAGTACTTC
.	TRBJ2-1	TRBD2	TRBV5-1	CASSLGLAGGVEQFF	TGCGCCAGCAGCTTGGGACTAGCGGGAGGAGTTGAGCAGTTCTTC
few	TRBJ1-1	.	TRBV5-1	CASSLVPIPNTEAFF	TGCGCCAGCAGCTTGGTACCGATCCCGAACACTGAAGCTTTCTTT
few	TRBJ2-1	.	TRBV12-3/TRBV12-4	CASSPPGASYNEQFF	TGTGCCAGCAGTCCCCCGGGGGCCAGCTACAATGAGCAGTTCTTC
few	TRBJ1-6	.	TRBV20-1	CSASPIFRGHNSPLHF	TGCAGTGCTAGTCCCATTTTCCGGGGCCATAATTCACCCCTCCACTTT
few	TRBJ1-2	TRBD1	TRBV2	CASSGGRGDYGYTF	TGTGCCAGCAGTGGCGGCAGGGGGGACTATGGCTACACCTTC
.	TRBJ2-7	TRBD1	TRBV5-1	CASSLKPGQLTYEQYF	TGCGCCAGCAGCTTAAAACCGGGACAGTTAACCTACGAGCAGTACTTC
few	TRBJ1-5	TRBD1	TRBV6-5	CASSYGTGVPGRNQPQHF	TGTGCCAGCAGTTATGGCACAGGGGTCCCAGGGCGGAATCAGCCCCAGCATTTT
many	TRBJ2-1	.	TRBV3-1	CASSQGTYNEQFF	TGTGCCAGCAGCCAAGGGACTTACAATGAGCAGTTCTTC
.	TRBJ2-3	TRBD2	TRBV20-1	CSAPGPGGITDTQYF	TGCAGTGCCCCGGGACCGGGGGGGATCACAGATACGCAGTATTTT
few	TRBJ1-1	TRBD1	TRBV12-3/TRBV12-4	CASSQQGGTEAFF	TGTGCCAGCAGCCAACAGGGGGGGACTGAAGCTTTCTTT
.	TRBJ2-5	TRBD1	TRBV18	CASSQRTGQETQYF	TGTGCCAGCTCACAAAGGACAGGTCAAGAGACCCAGTACTTC
few	TRBJ2-2	.	TRBV4-1	CASSLRGLSKFELFF	TGCGCCAGCAGCCTTAGGGGTCTGTCTAAGTTCGAGCTGTTTTTT
many	TRBJ2-5	.	TRBV11-2	CASSLGIYQETQYF	TGTGCCAGCAGCTTAGGAATCTACCAAGAGACCCAGTACTTC
.	TRBJ2-2	TRBD2	TRBV4-3	CASSQDIRGAGELFF	TGCGCCAGCAGCCAAGATATCCGGGGGGCCGGGGAGCTGTTTTTT
.	TRBJ2-2	TRBD2	TRBV20-1	CSARRAGVGTGELFF	TGCAGTGCCAGGAGAGCGGGAGTTGGCACCGGGGAGCTGTTTTTT
few	TRBJ2-2	.	TRBV5-1	CASSLARTNTGELFF	TGCGCCAGCAGCTTGGCCCGGACGAACACCGGGGAGCTGTTTTTT
.	TRBJ1-4	.	TRBV12-3/TRBV12-4	CASSLGQEINEKLFF	TGTGCCAGCAGTTTAGGACAGGAGATTAATGAAAAACTGTTTTTT
few	TRBJ1-1	.	TRBV30	CAWSAWAYGYTEAFF	TGTGCCTGGAGTGCTTGGGCGTACGGTTACACTGAAGCTTTCTTT
.	TRBJ2-7	.	TRBV10-3	CAISVLPTNYEQYF	TGTGCCATCAGTGTTCTCCCCACCAACTACGAGCAGTACTTC
few	TRBJ2-7	TRBD1	TRBV7-9	CASTGTGGTKQYF	TGTGCCAGCACCGGGACAGGGGGTACTAAGCAGTACTTC
.	TRBJ1-6	.	TRBV7-9	CASSHRGVDSPLHF	TGTGCCAGCAGCCATCGGGGGGTTGATTCACCCCTCCACTTT
few	TRBJ2-2	.	TRBV24-1	CATSGGLATGELFF	TGTGCCACCAGTGGGGGTTTAGCCACCGGGGAGCTGTTTTTT
.	TRBJ2-2	TRBD2	TRBV7-6	CASSLLAGGQNTGELFF	TGTGCCAGCAGCTTACTAGCGGGAGGTCAGAACACCGGGGAGCTGTTTTTT
few	TRBJ2-6	TRBD1	TRBV15	CATSPGQGRGANVLTF	TGTGCCACCAGCCCCGGACAGGGGAGGGGGGCCAACGTCCTGACTTTC
.	TRBJ2-1	.	TRBV10-3	CAITPGSPSSYNEQFF	TGTGCCATCACCCCTGGGTCTCCGAGCTCCTACAATGAGCAGTTCTTC
.	TRBJ2-3	.	TRBV15	CATSSGGFFTQYF	TGTGCCACCAGCAGTGGCGGTTTTTTTACGCAGTATTTT
few	TRBJ1-1	.	TRBV2	CASSASLNTEAFF	TGTGCCAGCAGTGCAAGTCTTAACACTGAAGCTTTCTTT
few	TRBJ2-3	.	TRBV6-5	CASSYSRARTDTQYF	TGTGCCAGCAGTTACTCGAGGGCGAGGACAGATACGCAGTATTTT
few	TRBJ2-5	TRBD2	TRBV6-1	CASSRRGVETQYF	TGTGCCAGCAGTCGGCGGGGGGTAGAGACCCAGTACTTC
few	TRBJ2-3	TRBD2	TRBV6-1	CASIPGTSGGRTDTQYF	TGTGCCAGCATCCCCGGGACTAGCGGGGGACGCACAGATACGCAGTATTTT
.	TRBJ2-2	.	TRBV4-1	CASSQNVRIANTGELFF	TGCGCCAGCAGCCAGAATGTTCGGATAGCGAACACCGGGGAGCTGTTTTTT
few	TRBJ2-2	.	TRBV18	CASSRTDPNTGELFF	TGTGCCAGCTCACGAACGGACCCGAACACCGGGGAGCTGTTTTTT
.	TRBJ2-1	.	TRBV4-1	CASSQGGTLFEQFF	TGCGCCAGCAGCCAAGGGGGAACTCTGTTTGAGCAGTTCTTC
.	TRBJ2-7	TRBD2	TRBV7-2	CASSLASGAGAYEQYF	TGTGCCAGCAGCTTAGCGTCAGGAGCGGGAGCTTACGAGCAGTACTTC